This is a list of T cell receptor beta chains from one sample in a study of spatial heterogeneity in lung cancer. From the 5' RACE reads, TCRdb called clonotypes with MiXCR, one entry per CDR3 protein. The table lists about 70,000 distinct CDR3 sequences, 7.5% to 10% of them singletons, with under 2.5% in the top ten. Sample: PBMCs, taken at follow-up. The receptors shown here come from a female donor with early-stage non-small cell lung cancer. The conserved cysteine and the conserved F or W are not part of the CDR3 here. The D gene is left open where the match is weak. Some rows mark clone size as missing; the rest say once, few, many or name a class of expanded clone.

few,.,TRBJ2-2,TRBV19,ASSKTGNTGELF
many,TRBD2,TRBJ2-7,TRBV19,ASSILPGLAGAEQY
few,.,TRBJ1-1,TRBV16,ASSQFRHDTEAF
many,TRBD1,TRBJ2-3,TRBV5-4,ASSTGTDGDTQY
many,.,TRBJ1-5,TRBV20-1,SATKGRDQPQH
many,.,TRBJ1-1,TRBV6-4,ASRGGPGNTEAF
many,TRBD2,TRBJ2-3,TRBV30,AWSSGVSGSSDTQY
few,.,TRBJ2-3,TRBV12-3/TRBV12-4,ASSYRGTDTQY
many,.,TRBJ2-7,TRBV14,ASSYGIFYEQY
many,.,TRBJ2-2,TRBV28,ASSLTTGELF
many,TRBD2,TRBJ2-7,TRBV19,ASSLKSPGTSGSGEQY
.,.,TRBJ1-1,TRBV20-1,SARAQDWVTEAF
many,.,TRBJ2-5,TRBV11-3,ASSFGPRETQY
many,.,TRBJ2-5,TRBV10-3,AISEREETQY
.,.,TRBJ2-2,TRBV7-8,ASSPRWGLNTGELF
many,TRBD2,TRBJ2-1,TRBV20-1,SARSPQLADNEQF
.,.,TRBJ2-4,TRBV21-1,ASSTGGLPAAKNIQY
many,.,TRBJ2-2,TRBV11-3,ASSRGRGELF
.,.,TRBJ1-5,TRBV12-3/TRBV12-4,ASTGGGKQPQH
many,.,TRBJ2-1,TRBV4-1,ASSQGFLVLAERNEQF
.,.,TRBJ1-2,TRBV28,ASTRASNYGYT
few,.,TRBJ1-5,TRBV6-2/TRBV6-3,ASRPDNQPQH
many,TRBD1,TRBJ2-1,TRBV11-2,ASSPGQLPFNEQF
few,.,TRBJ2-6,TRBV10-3,AISLSGANVLT
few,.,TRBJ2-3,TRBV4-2,ASSQEEALEVTDTQY
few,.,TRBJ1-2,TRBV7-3,ASSLKYQFAGGYT
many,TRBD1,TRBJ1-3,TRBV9,ASSETGGSGNTIY
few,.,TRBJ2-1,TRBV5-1,ASSLAGPRAGNEQF
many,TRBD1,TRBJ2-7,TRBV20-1,SAAQGASPYEQY
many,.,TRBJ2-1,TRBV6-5,ASSLLVFSEQF
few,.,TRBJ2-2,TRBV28,ASWGSGWRATGELF
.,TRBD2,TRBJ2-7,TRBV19,ASKSAGGPNEQY
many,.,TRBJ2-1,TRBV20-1,SARDINSGEQF
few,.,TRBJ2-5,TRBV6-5,ASSYSTDSQETQY
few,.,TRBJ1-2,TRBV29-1,SAVENYGYT
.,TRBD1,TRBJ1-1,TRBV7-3,ASSPQGSGTTEAF
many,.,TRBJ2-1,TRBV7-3,ASSRGSGSSYNEQF
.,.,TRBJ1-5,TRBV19,ASNPGISYSQH
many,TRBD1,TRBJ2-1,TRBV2,ASKDRESYNEQF
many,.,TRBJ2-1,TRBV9,ASSVLGGTAREQF
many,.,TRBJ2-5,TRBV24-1,ATSDTDPAPLETQY
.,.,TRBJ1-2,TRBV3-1,ASSQADSATIYGYT